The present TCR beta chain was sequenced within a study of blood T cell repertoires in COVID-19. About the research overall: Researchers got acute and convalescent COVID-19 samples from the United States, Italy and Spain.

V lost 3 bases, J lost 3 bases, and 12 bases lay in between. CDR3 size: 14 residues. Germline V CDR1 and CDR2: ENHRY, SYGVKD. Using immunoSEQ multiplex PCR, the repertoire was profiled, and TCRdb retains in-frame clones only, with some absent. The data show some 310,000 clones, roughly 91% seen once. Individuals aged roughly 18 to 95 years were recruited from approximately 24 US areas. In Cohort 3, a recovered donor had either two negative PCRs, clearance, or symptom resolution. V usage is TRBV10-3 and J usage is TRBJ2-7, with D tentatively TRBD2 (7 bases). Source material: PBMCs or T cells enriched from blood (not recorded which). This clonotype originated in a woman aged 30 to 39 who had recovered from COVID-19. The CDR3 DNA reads TGTGCCATCAGTGACGCGGGGGCCAACTACGAGCAGTACTTC. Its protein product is CAISDAGANYEQYF.